The rows below give T cell receptor beta chains drawn from one sample of a study of cytotoxic CD8 clonotypes in ibrutinib-treated CLL. TCRdb's copy holds only in-frame clones and misses some; the assay was immunoSEQ multiplex PCR. The sample carries some 76,000 clones, approximately 87% recorded once. This specimen was PBMCs, taken after 24 months of ibrutinib treatment. These TCRs come from a human donor with chronic lymphocytic leukemia. Both conserved end residues are part of each CDR3. The D gene is left open where the match is weak. Clone size appears in some rows only: once, few, many, or a class for an expanded clone.

clone size	V gene	D gene	J gene	CDR3 protein	CDR3 DNA
.	TRBV4-2	TRBD1	TRBJ2-2	CASSQPRQGTNTGELFF	TGTGCCAGCAGCCAACCTAGACAGGGGACGAACACCGGGGAGCTGTTTTTT
.	TRBV7-9	.	TRBJ1-1	CASSYFVGEKAFF	TGTGCCAGCAGCTATTTCGTCGGGGAGAAAGCTTTCTTT
.	TRBV6-5	.	TRBJ1-5	CASSYSAQPQHF	TGTGCCAGCAGTTACTCCGCTCAGCCCCAGCATTTT
once	TRBV30	.	TRBJ1-1	CAWSRGGMNTEAFF	TGTGCCTGGAGTAGGGGCGGCATGAACACTGAAGCTTTCTTT
.	TRBV5-1	TRBD1	TRBJ2-7	CASSFGQGPYEQYF	TGCGCCAGCAGCTTCGGACAGGGGCCCTACGAGCAGTACTTC
.	TRBV5-4	TRBD2	TRBJ2-1	CASSRKAGEGSNEQFF	TGTGCCAGCAGCCGTAAAGCGGGGGAGGGGTCAAATGAGCAGTTCTTC
.	TRBV2	.	TRBJ1-5	CASSVAPANQPQHF	TGTGCCAGCAGTGTGGCCCCGGCCAACCAGCCCCAGCATTTT
few	TRBV19	.	TRBJ2-1	CASSQRGEQFF	TGTGCCAGTAGCCAACGAGGTGAGCAGTTCTTC
.	TRBV11-2	.	TRBJ2-3	CASREGGTSTDTQYF	TGTGCCAGCAGAGAAGGAGGGACAAGTACAGATACGCAGTATTTT
.	TRBV28	TRBD2	TRBJ2-7	CASSLASGSSYEQYF	TGTGCCAGCAGTTTAGCTAGCGGGAGCTCCTACGAGCAGTACTTC
.	TRBV2	TRBD1	TRBJ2-1	CASSVDRGDNEQFF	TGTGCCAGCAGTGTCGACAGGGGGGACAATGAGCAGTTCTTC
many	TRBV30	.	TRBJ2-7	CAWGGYHYEQYF	TGTGCCTGGGGGGGATACCACTACGAGCAGTACTTC
.	TRBV7-3	.	TRBJ2-3	CASSLRSGRDTQYF	TGTGCCAGCAGCTTAAGGTCAGGGAGAGATACGCAGTATTTT